Listed below are T cell receptor beta chains from one sample, sequenced in a study of breast tumors, draining lymph nodes, adjacent tissues. TCRdb re-called the multiplex PCR reads with MiXCR, one entry per CDR3 protein. The table includes about 63,000 distinct CDR3 sequences, 45% to 60% detected once. The material sequenced was breast tumor tissue. Receptor source: a female donor with breast cancer. Some clones in this sample may be carry-over from other donors' samples. CDR3s include the opening cysteine and the closing phenylalanine or tryptophan. A D gene is named only where the DNA matches it firmly. Only part of the rows carry a size: once, few, many, or a class if the clone is expanded.

TRBJ1-2 | . | TRBV9 | TRBD1 | CASAGQGYGGYTF | TGTGCCAGCGCGGGACAGGGGTACGGCGGCTACACCTTC
TRBJ2-7 | many | TRBV5-1 | TRBD2 | CASSPGLDYEQYF | TGCGCCAGCAGCCCGGGACTAGACTACGAGCAGTACTTC
TRBJ1-1 | . | TRBV5-1 | . | CASSLVRTPMDTGAFF | TGCGCCAGCAGCTTGGTTCGAACCCCCATGGACACTGGAGCTTTCTTT
TRBJ1-6 | . | TRBV11-2 | . | CASSIIGSSPLHF | TGTGCCAGCAGCATCATTGGGTCTTCACCCCTCCACTTT
TRBJ2-7 | many | TRBV6-6 | TRBD1 | CASSRDRAYEQYF | TGTGCCAGTTCCCGCGACAGGGCCTACGAGCAGTACTTC
TRBJ2-7 | . | TRBV28 | TRBD2 | CASSHFSGNGYEQYF | TGTGCCAGCAGCCATTTTAGCGGGAACGGGTACGAGCAGTACTTC
TRBJ1-6 | . | TRBV30 | TRBD1 | CAWRGQGISPLHF | TGTGCCTGGAGGGGACAGGGAATCTCACCCCTCCACTTT
TRBJ2-7 | . | TRBV7-8 | . | CASSPLGGVRSYEQYF | TGTGCCAGCAGCCCTCTAGGGGGAGTGCGCTCCTACGAGCAGTACTTC
TRBJ1-1 | . | TRBV6-2/TRBV6-3 | . | CASSFLPEAFF | TGTGCCAGCAGTTTCCTCCCTGAAGCTTTCTTT
TRBJ1-1 | . | TRBV30 | TRBD1 | CAWGSTGVRGAFF | TGTGCCTGGGGGAGTACAGGGGTGCGGGGAGCTTTCTTT
TRBJ1-6 | . | TRBV7-2 | . | CASSRSYNSPLHF | TGCGCCAGCAGCCGCTCCTATAATTCACCCCTCCACTTT
TRBJ1-5 | many | TRBV2 | TRBD1 | CASSETGAGNQPQHF | TGTGCCAGCAGTGAAACAGGGGCAGGCAATCAGCCCCAGCATTTT
TRBJ2-1 | . | TRBV18 | . | CASSPGTTNTGEQFF | TGTGCCAGCTCACCCGGGACAACGAACACCGGGGAGCAGTTCTTC
TRBJ1-4 | . | TRBV19 | . | CASSPQGREKLFF | TGTGCCAGTAGTCCCCAGGGCAGGGAAAAACTGTTTTTT
TRBJ2-5 | . | TRBV20-1 | TRBD2 | CSASSGGQETQYF | TGCAGTGCTTCTAGCGGGGGGCAAGAGACCCAGTACTTC
TRBJ2-2 | once | TRBV7-2 | . | CASSLVRETGELFF | TGTGCCAGCAGCTTAGTCAGGGAAACCGGGGAGCTGTTTTTT
TRBJ1-2 | . | TRBV5-7 | TRBD1 | CASSLYSGTGAGYTF | TGTGCCAGCAGCTTGTACTCCGGGACAGGTGCAGGCTACACCTTC
TRBJ2-1 | . | TRBV5-6 | . | CASSRSGGGRAQFF | TGTGCCAGCAGCCGCTCAGGGGGGGGGCGAGCTCAGTTCTTC
TRBJ1-2 | many | TRBV28 | . | CASSSYPNYGYTF | TGTGCCAGCAGTTCATACCCTAACTATGGCTACACCTTC
TRBJ1-4 | . | TRBV2 | . | CASNRGGDSEKLFF | TGTGCCAGCAATAGGGGGGGCGATTCTGAAAAACTGTTTTTT
TRBJ2-1 | many | TRBV4-1 | . | CASSQPRRDQGNEQFF | TGCGCCAGCAGCCAACCACGCCGGGACCAGGGCAATGAGCAGTTCTTC
TRBJ2-1 | . | TRBV15 | TRBD1 | CATSSSFDRGANEQFF | TGTGCCACCAGCAGTTCTTTCGACAGGGGGGCAAATGAGCAGTTCTTC
TRBJ2-7 | . | TRBV5-8 | . | CASSPGTPPYEQYF | TGTGCCAGCAGCCCCGGGACACCGCCCTACGAGCAGTACTTC
TRBJ2-7 | . | TRBV6-2/TRBV6-3 | . | CASSYLGQSTYEQYF | TGTGCCAGCAGTTACTTAGGGCAGAGCACCTACGAGCAGTACTTC
TRBJ2-1 | many | TRBV11-2 | . | CASSPFGGGQNNEQFF | TGTGCCAGCAGCCCCTTTGGTGGCGGACAAAACAATGAGCAGTTCTTC
TRBJ2-1 | . | TRBV10-3 | TRBD2 | CAISDSGTSGSGYNEQFF | TGTGCCATCAGTGACTCCGGGACTAGCGGGAGCGGCTACAATGAGCAGTTCTTC
TRBJ2-5 | few | TRBV2 | . | CASSGVRRQETQYF | TGTGCCAGCAGTGGGGTTCGGCGCCAAGAGACCCAGTACTTC
TRBJ2-7 | . | TRBV7-7 | TRBD2 | CASSSLAGVFEQYF | TGTGCTAGCAGCTCCCTAGCGGGAGTGTTCGAGCAGTACTTC
TRBJ1-6 | once | TRBV14 | . | CASSQEHRGRAGSPLHF | TGTGCCAGCAGCCAAGAGCACAGAGGGAGGGCCGGTTCACCCCTCCACTTT
TRBJ2-7 | few | TRBV4-1 | TRBD1 | CASSQDPLQDRGIDEQYF | TGCGCCAGCAGCCAAGACCCACTCCAGGACAGGGGAATCGACGAGCAGTACTTC
TRBJ2-7 | . | TRBV30 | . | CAWVSGRGEQYF | TGTGCCTGGGTTTCTGGGCGGGGCGAGCAGTACTTC
TRBJ1-2 | . | TRBV29-1 | TRBD1 | CSVEVWDREKNYGYTF | TGCAGCGTTGAAGTTTGGGACAGGGAGAAAAACTATGGCTACACCTTC
TRBJ1-5 | . | TRBV6-5 | TRBD1 | CASSHSVTGVQPQHF | TGTGCCAGCAGTCACTCGGTGACAGGGGTTCAGCCCCAGCATTTT
TRBJ1-3 | . | TRBV20-1 | . | CSARELRGSGNTIYF | TGCAGTGCTAGAGAACTTCGGGGGTCTGGAAACACCATATATTTT
TRBJ2-7 | . | TRBV7-8 | . | CASSLAYRVKGYEQYF | TGTGCCAGCAGCTTAGCCTACAGGGTTAAGGGCTACGAGCAGTACTTC
TRBJ2-3 | . | TRBV11-2 | . | CASSPMTIADVSNTQYF | TGTGCCAGCAGCCCCATGACTATAGCGGACGTGTCTAATACGCAGTATTTT
TRBJ2-3 | . | TRBV20-1 | TRBD1 | CSARDPTGGGGGTDTQYF | TGCAGTGCTAGAGATCCGACAGGGGGAGGGGGGGGCACAGATACGCAGTATTTT
TRBJ1-5 | . | TRBV4-3 | TRBD1 | CASGTGELSNQPQHF | TGCGCCAGTGGGACAGGGGAGCTTAGCAATCAGCCCCAGCATTTT
TRBJ2-7 | many | TRBV7-9 | TRBD2 | CASSPAVAGGRSSYEQYF | TGTGCCAGCAGCCCGGCGGTAGCGGGAGGGCGGAGCTCCTACGAGCAGTACTTC
TRBJ2-3 | many | TRBV18 | . | CASSPRTPPGADTQYF | TGTGCCAGCTCACCAAGGACACCCCCGGGCGCAGATACGCAGTATTTT
TRBJ1-5 | few | TRBV5-6 | . | CASRTPDSNQPQHF | TGTGCCAGCAGGACCCCGGATAGCAATCAGCCCCAGCATTTT
TRBJ2-7 | many | TRBV5-1 | TRBD1 | CASRTGTASYEQYF | TGCGCCAGCAGAACCGGGACAGCAAGCTACGAGCAGTACTTC